Detailed here is one T cell receptor beta chain. This receptor's antigen is unknown. The sample holds no much larger clone one base away, and base qualities are not on file. The sample comes from a study of T cell changes during pregnancy in multiple sclerosis (dated by TCRdb to about 2019). Regarding the research as a whole: The study looked at changes in the T cell repertoire across pregnancy in women with multiple sclerosis.

The protocol used for the library was the immunoSEQ multiplex PCR assay. Sourced from immuneACCESS, this table was stored by TCRdb with only in-frame sequences that have V and J called. A share of the clones is absent; for the studies checked, an unresolved V gene accounts for under half, and the remainder has no known explanation. This sample holds 65,000 to 90,000 clones; over 80% were observed only once. About 3.8% of the sample goes to the ten largest clones. V loses 2 bases of germline sequence and J loses 2 bases, and the interval between the two ends is 18 bases. The CDR3 starts with the cysteine, ends with the phenylalanine, and has 17 residues. The kept DNA is CDR3 alone, 51 bases in frame from the first base. The CDR1 and CDR2 encoded by the germline V gene are MDHEN and SYDVKM.

The sequence came from a female donor in good health, serving as a control in a pregnancy study. Some clones in this sample may be carry-over from other donors' samples. The sequencing here drew on PBMCs, taken in the first trimester of pregnancy. The chain joins TRBV28 to TRBJ1-1; TRBD1 could be the D gene, as 5 bases match. DNA sequence: TGTGCCAGCAGTTTAACCCGGGGCGCGGGGGACAACACTGAAGCTTTCTTT. Translated, it gives CASSLTRGAGDNTEAFF.